This TCR beta chain comes out of a study of T cell repertoires in cytomegalovirus infection. This clonotype was recorded at least ten times. One entry per CDR3 protein results from TCRdb running MiXCR on the reads. The sample lists over 200,000 distinct CDR3 sequences; around 13% were seen once. The CDR3 totals 13 residues. Trimming removed 3 bases at V and 7 bases at J, with 12 bases between. Germline V CDR1 and CDR2: SGHTA, FQGNSA. Sequencing was carried out using PBMCs. The V call is TRBV7-2, the J call TRBJ2-5, with D maybe TRBD2 (5 bases). This clonotype originated in a human donor in good health (CMV status not recorded). Some clones in this sample may be carry-over from other donors' samples. The CDR3: CASSFKESGTQYF. The CDR3, as DNA: TGTGCCAGCAGCTTTAAGGAGAGCGGGACCCAGTACTTC.